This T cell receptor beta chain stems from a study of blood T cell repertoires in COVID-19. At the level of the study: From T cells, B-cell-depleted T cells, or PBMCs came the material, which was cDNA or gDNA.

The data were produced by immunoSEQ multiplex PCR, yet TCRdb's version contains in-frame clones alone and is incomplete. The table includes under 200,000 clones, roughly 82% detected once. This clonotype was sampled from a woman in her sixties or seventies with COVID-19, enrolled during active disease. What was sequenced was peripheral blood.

The CDR3 protein is CSASQDRASSYEQYF. CDR3 DNA: TGCAGTGCTAGTCAGGACAGGGCAAGCTCCTACGAGCAGTACTTC. The genes are TRBV20-1 and TRBJ2-7; 8 bases are shared with TRBD1. Germline V gene sequence: CDR1 DFQATT, CDR2 SNEGSKA (reference sequence). The CDR3 sequence is 15 residues long. J gave up 0 bases and V 3 bases, and 7 bases lay outside the gene matches.